The sequence of this T cell receptor beta chain was determined in a study of cytomegalovirus exposure and HLA in healthy donors. Across the study: Per a later analysis, the approximately 700 first-cohort and 110 or so validation repertoires shared one platform.

Sequenced by immunoSEQ multiplex PCR; TCRdb stores in-frame clones only, minus some. The data show fewer than 90,000 clones, 80% to 85% seen once. Regarding this clone: No antigen is known for it.

With 3 bases clipped from V and 7 bases from J, the junction kept 3 bases outside the gene matches. Germline CDR1 reads WSHSY; CDR2 reads SAAADI. The CDR3 consists of 15 residues. Study-wide points: Reports showed the classifier diagnosing cytomegalovirus status with high specificity and sensitivity. The study recorded about 150 TCR beta chains that were cytomegalovirus-associated. Most TCR sequences proved rare, with some public TCRs found in many donors.

The sequenced material came from PBMCs. The chain uses TRBV10-2 and TRBJ2-3; 14 nucleotides agree with TRBD2. This receptor was obtained from a woman aged 18-30 years in good health and CMV-seropositive. This CDR3 reads CASSEGTSGGHTQYF. The DNA of the CDR3 is TGCGCCAGCAGTGAAGGGACTAGCGGGGGACATACGCAGTATTTT.